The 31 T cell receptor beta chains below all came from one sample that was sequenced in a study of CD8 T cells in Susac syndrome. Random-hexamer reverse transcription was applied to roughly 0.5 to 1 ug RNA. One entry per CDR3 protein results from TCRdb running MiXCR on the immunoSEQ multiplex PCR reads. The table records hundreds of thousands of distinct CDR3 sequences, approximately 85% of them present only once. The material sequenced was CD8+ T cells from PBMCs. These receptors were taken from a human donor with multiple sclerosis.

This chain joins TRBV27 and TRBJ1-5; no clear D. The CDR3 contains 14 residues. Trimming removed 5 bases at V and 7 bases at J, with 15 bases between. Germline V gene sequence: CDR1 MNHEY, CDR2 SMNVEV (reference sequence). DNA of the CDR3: TGTGCCAGCAGTCCCACGGCAGGCCTACAGCCCCAGCATTTT. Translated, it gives CASSPTAGLQPQHF.

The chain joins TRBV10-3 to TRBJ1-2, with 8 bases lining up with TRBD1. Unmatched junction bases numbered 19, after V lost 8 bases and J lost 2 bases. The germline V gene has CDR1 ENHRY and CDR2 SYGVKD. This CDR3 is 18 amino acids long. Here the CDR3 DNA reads TGTGCCATCCAGGATCTCTTGCCAGGGGGCAATCGAAACTATGGCTACACCTTC. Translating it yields CAIQDLLPGGNRNYGYTF.

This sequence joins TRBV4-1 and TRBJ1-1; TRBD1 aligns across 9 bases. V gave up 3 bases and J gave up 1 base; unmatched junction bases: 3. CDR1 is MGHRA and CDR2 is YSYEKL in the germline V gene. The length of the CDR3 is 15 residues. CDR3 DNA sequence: TGCGCCAGCAGCCAGGGACAGGGAAGGAACACTGAAGCTTTCTTT. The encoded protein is CASSQGQGRNTEAFF.

The CDR3 protein is CSASPQGALTYEQYF. The CDR3 DNA sequence: TGCAGTGCTAGCCCCCAGGGGGCCCTCACCTACGAGCAGTACTTC. The J gene is TRBJ2-7, the V gene TRBV20-1; 8 bases are shared with TRBD1. The J segment lost 2 bases and the V segment lost 3 bases, leaving 9 bases of the junction unmatched. The CDR3 has 15 amino acids. Germline CDR1 DFQATT, CDR2 SNEGSKA (reference sequence).

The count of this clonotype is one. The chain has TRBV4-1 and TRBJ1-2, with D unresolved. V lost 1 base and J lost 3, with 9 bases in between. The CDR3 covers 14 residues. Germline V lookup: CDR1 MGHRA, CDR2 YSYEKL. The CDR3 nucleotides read TGCGCCAGCAGCCAAGCGGGCAGTCACTATGGCTACACCTTC. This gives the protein CASSQAGSHYGYTF.

CDR3 sequence reads: CASSPPGPIETQYF. In DNA, the CDR3 is TGTGCCAGCAGTCCTCCCGGCCCTATCGAGACCCAGTACTTC. The J gene is TRBJ2-5, the V gene TRBV28; D remains ambiguous. The CDR3 totals 14 residues. V lost 5 bases and J lost 5, with 15 bases in between. The V gene's germline CDR1 is MDHEN and CDR2 SYDVKM.

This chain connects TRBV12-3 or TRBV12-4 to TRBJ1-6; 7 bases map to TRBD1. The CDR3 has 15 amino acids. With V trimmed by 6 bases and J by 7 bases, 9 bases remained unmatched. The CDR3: CASRPEQGRNSPLHF. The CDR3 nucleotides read TGTGCCAGCAGGCCAGAACAGGGGAGGAATTCACCCCTCCACTTT.

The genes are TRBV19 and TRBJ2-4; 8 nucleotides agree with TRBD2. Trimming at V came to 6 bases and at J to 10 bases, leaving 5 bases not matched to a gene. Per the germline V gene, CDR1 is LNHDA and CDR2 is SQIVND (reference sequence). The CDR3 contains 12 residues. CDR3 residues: CASSLAGPIQYF. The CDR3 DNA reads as TGTGCCAGTAGCCTAGCGGGTCCGATTCAGTACTTC.

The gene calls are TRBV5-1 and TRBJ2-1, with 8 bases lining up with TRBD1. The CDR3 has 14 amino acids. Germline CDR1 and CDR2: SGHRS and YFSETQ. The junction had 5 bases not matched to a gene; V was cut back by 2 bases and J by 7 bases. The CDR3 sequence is CASSFRGQGNEQFF. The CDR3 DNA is TGCGCCAGCAGCTTCAGGGGGCAGGGTAATGAGCAGTTCTTC.

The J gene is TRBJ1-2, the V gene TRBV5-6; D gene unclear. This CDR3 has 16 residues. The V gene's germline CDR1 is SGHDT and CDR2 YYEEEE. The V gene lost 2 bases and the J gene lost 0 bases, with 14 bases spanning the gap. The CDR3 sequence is CASSLFSRIPNYGYTF. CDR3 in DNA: TGTGCCAGCAGCTTATTCTCCAGAATCCCTAACTATGGCTACACCTTC.

This chain's CDR3 is CASSMGADQYF. CDR3 nucleotide sequence: TGTGCCAGCAGTATGGGAGCGGACCAGTACTTC. This chain joins TRBV12-3 or TRBV12-4 and TRBJ2-5, with D maybe TRBD2 (5 bases). Trimming pared 5 bases from V and 10 bases from J, leaving 11 bases between. This CDR3 is 11 amino acids long.

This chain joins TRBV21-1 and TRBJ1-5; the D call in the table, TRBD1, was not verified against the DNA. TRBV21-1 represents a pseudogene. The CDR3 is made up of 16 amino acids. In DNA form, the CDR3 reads TGTGCCAGCAGCAACAGGACACCACCTGGGCATCAGCCCCAGCATTTT. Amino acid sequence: CASSNRTPPGHQPQHF.

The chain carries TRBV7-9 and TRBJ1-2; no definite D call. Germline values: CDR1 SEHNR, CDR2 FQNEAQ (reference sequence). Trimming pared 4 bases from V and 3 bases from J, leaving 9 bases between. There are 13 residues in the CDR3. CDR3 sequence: CASSSPQDYGYTF. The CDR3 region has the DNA TGTGCCAGCAGCTCGCCTCAGGACTATGGCTACACCTTC.

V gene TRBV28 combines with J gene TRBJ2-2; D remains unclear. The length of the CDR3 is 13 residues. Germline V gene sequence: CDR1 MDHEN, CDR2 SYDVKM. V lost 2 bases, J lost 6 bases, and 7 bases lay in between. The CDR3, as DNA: TGTGCCAGCAGTTTAGGGCAGGCCGGGGAGCTGTTTTTT. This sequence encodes CASSLGQAGELFF.

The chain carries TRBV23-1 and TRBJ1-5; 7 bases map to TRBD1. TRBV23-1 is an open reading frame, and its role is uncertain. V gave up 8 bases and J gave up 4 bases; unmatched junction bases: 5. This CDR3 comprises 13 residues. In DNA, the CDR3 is TGCGCCAGCCCAGAGGACAGGAATCAGCCCCAGCATTTT. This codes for CASPEDRNQPQHF.

The CDR3 reads CASSLRGAVEAFF. CDR3 coding DNA: TGTGCCAGCAGCTTGCGGGGGGCCGTTGAAGCTTTCTTT. The J gene is TRBJ1-1, the V gene TRBV5-6, with D tentatively TRBD1 (6 bases). V lost 1 base and J lost 7, with 11 bases in between. CDR1 SGHDT and CDR2 YYEEEE come from the germline V gene. The CDR3 loop spans 13 amino acids. Full variable domain (missing parts from reference TRBV5-6 and TRBJ1-1): DAGVTQSPTHLIKTRGQQVTLRCSPKSGHDTVSWYQQALGQGPQFIFQYYEEEERQRGNFPDRFSGHQFPNYSSELNVNALLLGDSALYLCASSLRGAVEAFFGQGTRLTVV.

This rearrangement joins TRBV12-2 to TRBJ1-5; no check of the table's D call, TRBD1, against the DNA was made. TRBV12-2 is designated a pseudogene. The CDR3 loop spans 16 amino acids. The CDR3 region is CASRFSVGGANQPQHF. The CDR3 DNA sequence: TGTGCAAGTCGCTTCTCCGTTGGGGGGGCCAATCAGCCCCAGCATTTT.

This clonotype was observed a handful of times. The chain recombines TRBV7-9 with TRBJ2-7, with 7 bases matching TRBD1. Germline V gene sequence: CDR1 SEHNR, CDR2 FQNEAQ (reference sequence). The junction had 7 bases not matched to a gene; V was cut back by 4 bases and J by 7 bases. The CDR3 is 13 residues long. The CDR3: CASSSLTGSEQYF. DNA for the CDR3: TGTGCCAGCAGCTCCTTGACAGGGTCAGAGCAGTACTTC. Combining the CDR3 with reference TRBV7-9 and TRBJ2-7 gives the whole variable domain DTGVSQNPRHKITKRGQNVTFRCDPISEHNRLYWYRQTLGQGPEFLTYFQNEAQLEKSRLLSDRFSAERPKGSFSTLEIQRTEQGDSAMYLCASSSLTGSEQYFGPGTRLTVT.

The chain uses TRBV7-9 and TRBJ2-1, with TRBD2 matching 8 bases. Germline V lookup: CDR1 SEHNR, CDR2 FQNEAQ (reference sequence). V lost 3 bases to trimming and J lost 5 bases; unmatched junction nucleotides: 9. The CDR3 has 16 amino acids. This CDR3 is CASSFLSGRENNEQFF. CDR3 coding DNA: TGTGCCAGCAGCTTCCTCTCCGGGAGGGAAAACAATGAGCAGTTCTTC.

The CDR3 reads CSARDLDNGDFNYGYTF. In nucleotides, the CDR3 is TGCAGTGCTAGAGATCTGGACAACGGTGACTTTAACTATGGCTACACCTTC. V gene TRBV20-1 combines with J gene TRBJ1-2, with a possible D match to TRBD1 (5 bases). Trimming cost V 0 bases and J 1 base, with 18 bases left between them. The CDR3 totals 17 residues. Per the germline V gene, CDR1 is DFQATT and CDR2 is SNEGSKA (reference sequence).

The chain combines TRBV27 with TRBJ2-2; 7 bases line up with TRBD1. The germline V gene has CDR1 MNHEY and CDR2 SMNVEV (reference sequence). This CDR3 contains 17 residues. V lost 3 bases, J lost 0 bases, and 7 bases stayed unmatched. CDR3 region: CASSFSLQGPNTGELFF. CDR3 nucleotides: TGTGCCAGCAGTTTCTCCTTACAGGGGCCGAACACCGGGGAGCTGTTTTTT.

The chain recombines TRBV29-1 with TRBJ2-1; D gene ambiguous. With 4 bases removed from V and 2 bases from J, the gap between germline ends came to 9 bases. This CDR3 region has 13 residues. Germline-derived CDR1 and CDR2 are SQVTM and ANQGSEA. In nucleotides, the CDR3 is TGCAGCGTTGGCCCGGGTGCCTACAATGAGCAGTTCTTC. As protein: CSVGPGAYNEQFF.

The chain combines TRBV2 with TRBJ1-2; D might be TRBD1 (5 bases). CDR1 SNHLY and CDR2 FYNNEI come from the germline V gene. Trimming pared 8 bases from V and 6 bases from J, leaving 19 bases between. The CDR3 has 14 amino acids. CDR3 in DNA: TGTGCCAGCTGCGGGCAGTGGACAACGCATGGCTACACCTTC. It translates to CASCGQWTTHGYTF.

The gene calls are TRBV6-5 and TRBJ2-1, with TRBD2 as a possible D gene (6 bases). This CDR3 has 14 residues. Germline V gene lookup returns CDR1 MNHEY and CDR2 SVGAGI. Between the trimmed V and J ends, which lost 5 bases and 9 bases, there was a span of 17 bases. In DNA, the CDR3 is TGTGCCAGCAGTCCGGTGTGGGGGGAAGCTGAGCAGTTCTTC. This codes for CASSPVWGEAEQFF.

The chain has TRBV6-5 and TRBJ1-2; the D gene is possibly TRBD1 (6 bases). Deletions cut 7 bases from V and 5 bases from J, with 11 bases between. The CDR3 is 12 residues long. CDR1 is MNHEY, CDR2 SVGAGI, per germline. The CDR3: CASKHRAYGYTF. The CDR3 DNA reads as TGTGCCAGCAAGCACAGGGCTTATGGCTACACCTTC.

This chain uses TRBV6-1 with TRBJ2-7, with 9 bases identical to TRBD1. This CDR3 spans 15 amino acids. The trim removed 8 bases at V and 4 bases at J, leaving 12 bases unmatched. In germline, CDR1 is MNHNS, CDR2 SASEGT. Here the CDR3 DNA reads TGTGCCAGCGGACACCTGGCGGGACAGGGTTACGAGCAGTACTTC. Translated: CASGHLAGQGYEQYF.

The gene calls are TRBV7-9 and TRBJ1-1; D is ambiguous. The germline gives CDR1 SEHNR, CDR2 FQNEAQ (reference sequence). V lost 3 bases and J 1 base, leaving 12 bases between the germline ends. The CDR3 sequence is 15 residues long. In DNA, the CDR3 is TGTGCCAGCAGCTTCAGACATTTCCGGAACACTGAAGCTTTCTTT. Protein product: CASSFRHFRNTEAFF.

The DNA of the CDR3 is TGTGCCTCCTCGGGGCAGGGAACGAGGGGCTACGAGCAGTACTTC. Translating gives CASSGQGTRGYEQYF. The rearrangement links TRBV19 to TRBJ2-7; D possibly matches TRBD1 or TRBD2 (5 bases each). V gave up 11 bases and J gave up 3 bases, with 23 bases separating them. CDR1 LNHDA and CDR2 SQIVND come from the germline V gene (reference sequence). This CDR3 spans 15 amino acids.

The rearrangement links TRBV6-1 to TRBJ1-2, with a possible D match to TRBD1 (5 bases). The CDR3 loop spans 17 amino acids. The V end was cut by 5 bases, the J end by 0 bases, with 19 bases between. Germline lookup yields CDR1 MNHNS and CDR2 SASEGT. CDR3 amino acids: CASSKGATPPSNYGYTF. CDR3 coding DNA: TGTGCCAGCAGTAAAGGGGCAACACCTCCTTCTAACTATGGCTACACCTTC.

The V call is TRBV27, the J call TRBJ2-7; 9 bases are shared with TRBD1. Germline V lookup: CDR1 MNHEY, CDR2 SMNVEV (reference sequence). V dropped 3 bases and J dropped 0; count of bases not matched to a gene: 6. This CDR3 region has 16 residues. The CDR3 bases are TGTGCCAGCAGTTTGGCGGGGACAGGGAGCTCCTACGAGCAGTACTTC. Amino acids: CASSLAGTGSSYEQYF.

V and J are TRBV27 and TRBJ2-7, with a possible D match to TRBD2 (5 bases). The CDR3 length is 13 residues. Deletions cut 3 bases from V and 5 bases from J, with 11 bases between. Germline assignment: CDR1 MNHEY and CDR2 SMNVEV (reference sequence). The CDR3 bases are TGTGCCAGCAGTTTCGAGGGTCTTCACGAGCAGTACTTC. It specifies CASSFEGLHEQYF.